This entry lists 21 T cell receptor beta chains sequenced from one sample in a study of blood T cells in healthy people across ages. With a J-beta primer mix and a sample-barcoded 5' primer, a second PCR ran 7 to 11 cycles. TCRdb reanalysed the 5' RACE reads using MiXCR and keeps one entry per CDR3 protein. This sample has roughly 1.5 million distinct CDR3 sequences, with under 55% found just once. The sample was blood. The receptors stem from a woman younger than 35 in good health.

This clonotype was counted between two and nine times. The rearrangement links TRBV7-9 to TRBJ2-1; TRBD1 matches at 9 bases. CDR3 length: 14 residues. Germline loops: CDR1 SEHNR, CDR2 FQNEAQ (reference sequence). V shed 5 bases and J 10 bases; nucleotides not matched to a gene: 9. CDR3 amino acids: CASSRDRDFAEQFF. The CDR3, as DNA: TGTGCCAGCAGCCGGGACAGGGATTTTGCGGAGCAGTTCTTC.

The rearrangement joins TRBV7-2 to TRBJ1-1; D is ambiguous. The V gene's germline CDR1 is SGHTA and CDR2 FQGNSA. Deletions cut 3 bases from V and 4 bases from J, with 15 bases between. The CDR3 sequence is 15 residues long. CDR3 sequence: CASSLSLVGSTEAFF. CDR3 nucleotide sequence: TGTGCCAGCAGCTTGAGCCTCGTGGGGAGCACTGAAGCTTTCTTT.

This clonotype was recorded once. The chain carries TRBV30 and TRBJ1-1, with 8 bases identical to TRBD1. CDR3 length: 14 residues. V gave up 2 bases and J gave up 5 bases; unmatched junction bases: 7. Germline V gives CDR1 GTSNPN, CDR2 SVGIG (reference sequence). The CDR3 nucleotides are TGTGCCTGGAGTACCCGGACAGGGAGAACTGAAGCTTTCTTT. Its translation: CAWSTRTGRTEAFF.

This clonotype was counted between two and nine times. The chain combines TRBV9 with TRBJ1-2; D gene uncertain. This CDR3 is built from 13 residues. The germline V gene encodes CDR1 SGDLS and CDR2 YYNGEE. V was pared by 3 bases and J by 4 bases, with 10 bases between. CDR3 sequence: CASSGRSPYGYTF. The CDR3 DNA reads as TGTGCCAGCAGCGGAAGAAGCCCCTATGGCTACACCTTC.

This clonotype was counted between two and nine times. The V gene is TRBV9, the J gene TRBJ1-2, with D hard to call. The CDR3 length is 15 residues. The germline gives CDR1 SGDLS, CDR2 YYNGEE. V lost 4 bases, J lost 7 bases, and 20 bases lay in between. The CDR3 region is CASSPPIEGDGGYTF. The CDR3 nucleotides are TGTGCCAGCAGCCCCCCGATTGAGGGAGATGGTGGCTACACCTTC.

This chain uses TRBV12-1 with TRBJ2-1; the table's D call, TRBD2, was not checked against the DNA. TRBV12-1 is listed as a pseudogene. The CDR3 extends over 18 amino acids. CDR3 nucleotides: TGTGCCAGCAGCTACTTTCCTAGCGGGAAGGCTCTGTACAATGAGCAGTTCTTC. This gives the protein CASSYFPSGKALYNEQFF.

Turning to this clonotype: The junction departs from the called germline gene at one end, perhaps through a read error. The V gene is TRBV6-5, the J gene TRBJ2-3; D is uncertain. Germline CDR1 MNHEY, CDR2 SVGAGI. CDR3 length equals 16 residues. The CDR3 DNA sequence: TGTGCCAGCAGTGACTCTCCATCGGGCCGCACAGATACGCAGTATTTT. Translation gives CASSDSPSGRTDTQYF.

The CDR3 reads CAVEASGTGEQYF. The CDR3 nucleotides read TGTGCCGTCGAGGCTAGCGGGACAGGTGAGCAGTACTTC. The chain uses TRBV10-3 and TRBJ2-5; D possibly corresponds to TRBD2 (9 bases). V dropped 11 bases and J dropped 11 bases, with 24 bases sitting between them. The CDR3 sequence is 13 residues long. CDR1 and CDR2 (germline): ENHRY, SYGVKD.

As for this clonotype: Just one base apart from a much larger clone, this may be a read error. This sequence joins TRBV29-1 and TRBJ2-5; D possibly uses TRBD1 or TRBD2 (7 bases each). Germline CDR1 is SQVTM and CDR2 is ANQGSEA. The CDR3 contains 11 residues. The CDR3 DNA is TGCAGCGTTGGACAGGGAGGGGAGCAGAACTTC. Protein: CSVGQGGEQNF. The full variable domain, its missing parts supplied by reference TRBV29-1 and TRBJ2-5, is SAVISQKPSRDICQRGTSLTIQCQVDSQVTMMFWYRQQPGQSLTLIATANQGSEATYESGFVIDKFPISRPNLTFSTLTVSNMSPEDSSIYLCSVGQGGEQNFGPGTRLLVL.

This chain connects TRBV10-3 to TRBJ2-7; 15 bases map to TRBD2. After removal of 7 bases from V and 2 bases from J, the junction contained 3 bases not matched to a gene. The CDR3 spans 15 residues. Germline CDR1 reads ENHRY; CDR2 reads SYGVKD. CDR3 in DNA: TGTGCCATCAATGGACTAGCGGGAGGGACCTACGAGCAGTACTTC. Protein product: CAINGLAGGTYEQYF.

There are a few counts of this clonotype. The chain employs TRBV28 and TRBJ2-4; possibly TRBD1 for D (7 bases). The CDR3 extends over 17 amino acids. The V gene lost 1 base and the J gene lost 0 bases, with 13 bases spanning the gap. Germline CDR1 reads MDHEN; CDR2 reads SYDVKM. CDR3 sequence (DNA): TGTGCCAGCAGTTTATCAGGGGGGACAATAGCCAAAAACATTCAGTACTTC. The encoded protein is CASSLSGGTIAKNIQYF.

This clonotype was observed a handful of times. V gene TRBV20-1 combines with J gene TRBJ2-3; D gene unclear. Trimming left V 3 bases short and J 1 base short, with 8 bases between. The germline CDR1 and CDR2 sequences are DFQATT and SNEGSKA (reference sequence). The CDR3 totals 13 residues. The CDR3 region is CSASLHRTDTQYF. The DNA for the CDR3 is TGCAGTGCTAGCTTACACCGCACAGATACGCAGTATTTT.

This clonotype has more than one count but fewer than ten. The chain has TRBV21-1 and TRBJ2-7. TRBV21-1 is a pseudogene locus. This CDR3 comprises 13 residues. CDR3 in DNA: TGTGCCAGCAGCAATCTTTGGGGAAGTAGGCAGTACTTC. It yields the protein CASSNLWGSRQYF.

This clonotype has only a few counts. V usage is TRBV2 and J usage is TRBJ1-2; D gene ambiguous. The V gene's germline CDR1 is SNHLY and CDR2 FYNNEI. The ends were cut back, 7 bases at V and 3 bases at J, with 9 bases in the middle. The CDR3 contains 12 residues. The CDR3 nucleotides read TGTGCCAGCACCGACCTTTACTATGGCTACACCTTC. Its translation is CASTDLYYGYTF.

The rearrangement uses TRBV5-8 and TRBJ2-2, with 7 bases matching TRBD1. V lost 5 bases and J lost 6; bases outside the gene matches: 7. Germline lookup yields CDR1 SGHTS and CDR2 YDEGEE. The CDR3 covers 14 residues. CDR3 sequence (DNA): TGTGCCAGCAGGACACAGGGGCTTTCCGGGGAGCTGTTTTTT. The encoded protein is CASRTQGLSGELFF.

This clonotype was recorded many times. J is TRBJ2-7 and V is TRBV29-1; 13 positions match TRBD2. Germline trimming cut 8 bases from V and 4 bases from J; bases unmatched to any gene: 5. The CDR3 loop spans 13 amino acids. In germline, CDR1 is SQVTM, CDR2 ANQGSEA. The CDR3 DNA is TGCAGCACCACTAGCGGGAGGGAATACGAGCAGTACTTC. Translated: CSTTSGREYEQYF.

The chain couples TRBV30 to TRBJ1-1, with a possible D match to TRBD1 (6 bases). Trimming removed 5 bases at V and 5 bases at J, with 15 bases between. Germline V gene sequence: CDR1 GTSNPN, CDR2 SVGIG (reference sequence). The CDR3 extends over 13 amino acids. CDR3: CAWDPQGWTEAFF. The DNA of the CDR3 is TGTGCCTGGGACCCACAGGGTTGGACTGAAGCTTTCTTT.

A few counts support this clonotype. The chain combines TRBV2 with TRBJ2-3; the match to TRBD2 covers 7 bases. V shed 3 bases, J shed 2 bases, and the junction held 2 bases outside the gene matches. This CDR3 is 14 amino acids long. The germline V gene has CDR1 SNHLY and CDR2 FYNNEI. The CDR3 region has the DNA TGTGCCAGCAGTGATCTAGCGGACACAGATACGCAGTATTTT. Its protein product is CASSDLADTDTQYF.

The chain uses TRBV7-2 and TRBJ2-5; no clear D. The ends were cut back, 5 bases at V and 11 bases at J, with 12 bases in the middle. Germline lookup yields CDR1 SGHTA and CDR2 FQGNSA. CDR3 size: 11 residues. The CDR3 DNA follows: TGTGCCAGCAGCCCTAACTACGTGCAGTACTTC. It translates to CASSPNYVQYF.

J is TRBJ1-4 and V is TRBV6-1, with 8 nucleotides matching TRBD1. Germline CDR1 is MNHNS and CDR2 is SASEGT. J gave up 8 bases and V 11 bases, and 13 bases lay outside the gene matches. This CDR3 spans 14 amino acids. CDR3 sequence: CACLDREGGEKLFF. Written as DNA, the CDR3 is TGTGCCTGCTTGGACAGGGAAGGAGGAGAAAAACTGTTTTTT.

This clonotype was found a few times. The rearrangement uses TRBV7-2 and TRBJ2-6; D is ambiguous. Trimming took 6 bases from V and 0 from J, leaving 9 bases between them. The CDR3 sequence is 15 residues long. The germline CDR1 and CDR2 sequences are SGHTA and FQGNSA. CDR3 amino acids: CASSRASSGANVLTF. Written as DNA, the CDR3 is TGTGCCAGCAGTAGAGCGAGCTCTGGGGCCAACGTCCTGACTTTC.